The 22 T cell receptor beta chains reported below all come from one sample, sequenced in a study of blood T cell repertoires in COVID-19. Data came from immunoSEQ multiplex PCR; TCRdb stores just in-frame clones and leaves some out. The data show about 150,000 clones, roughly 84% seen once. The sequenced sample consisted of peripheral blood. The receptors come from a woman at least 80 years old with active or convalescent COVID-19.

This sequence joins TRBV7-2 and TRBJ2-1, with a tentative D call TRBD2 (6 bases). CDR3 length equals 17 residues. Germline CDR1 is SGHTA and CDR2 is FQGNSA. The V end was cut by 0 bases, the J end by 5 bases, with 17 bases between. For the CDR3, the DNA is TGTGCCAGCAGCTTAGCGGGACTTCTCCGTTACGACAATGAGCAGTTCTTC. It is translated as CASSLAGLLRYDNEQFF. The full variable domain, completed using reference TRBV7-2 and TRBJ2-1, is GAGVSQSPSNKVTEKGKDVELRCDPISGHTALYWYRQSLGQGLEFLIYFQGNSAPDKSGLPSDRFSAERTGGSVSTLTIQRTQQEDSAVYLCASSLAGLLRYDNEQFFGPGTRLTVL.

The CDR3 region is CASSVGSRTYEQYF. The DNA of the CDR3 is TGTGCCAGCAGCGTAGGAAGTAGAACCTACGAGCAGTACTTC. This chain links TRBV9 with TRBJ2-7, with no clear D. CDR1 and CDR2 from the germline V gene are SGDLS and YYNGEE. Trimming pared 0 bases from V and 2 bases from J, leaving 9 bases between. The CDR3 has 14 residues.

This clone was seen only a few times. This chain links TRBV7-6 with TRBJ1-2, with D possibly TRBD1 on 5 matching bases. Trimming pared 4 bases from V and 8 bases from J, leaving 20 bases between. Germline CDR1 SGHVS, CDR2 FNYEAQ. CDR3 length equals 15 residues. For the CDR3, the DNA is TGTGCCAGCAGCTCAACCGGGACTAAGGTGTGGGGCTACACCTTC. This sequence encodes CASSSTGTKVWGYTF.

The chain uses TRBV19 and TRBJ1-2; possibly TRBD1 for D (5 bases). With 3 bases removed from V and 8 bases from J, the gap between germline ends came to 13 bases. The CDR3 is 13 residues long. Germline CDR1 reads LNHDA; CDR2 reads SQIVND (reference sequence). CDR3 DNA: TGTGCCAGTAGTATTTCAGGGTCGGTCGGCTACACCTTC. Its translation: CASSISGSVGYTF.

The J gene is TRBJ2-7, the V gene TRBV28; no definite D call. Germline V gene sequence: CDR1 MDHEN, CDR2 SYDVKM. V lost 1 base and J 0 bases, leaving 7 bases between the germline ends. This CDR3 is 14 amino acids long. The CDR3 sequence is CASSLSVTSYEQYF. Here the CDR3 DNA reads TGTGCCAGCAGTTTATCGGTCACCTCCTACGAGCAGTACTTC.

A remark on this clone: Other DNA sequences within the sample encode an identical CDR3. The V gene is TRBV28, the J gene TRBJ1-2; maybe TRBD1 (5 bases). Germline V CDR1 and CDR2: MDHEN, SYDVKM. V lost 3 bases and J lost 4, with 9 bases in between. CDR3 length: 13 amino acids. The CDR3, as DNA: TGTGCCAGCAGTTTTGGGGGGGGCTATGGCTACACCTTC. Encoded protein: CASSFGGGYGYTF.

The CDR3 DNA reads TGTGCCAGTAGTACCCGGTGGGACTCCTCTAGCACAGATACGCAGTATTTT. Translating gives CASSTRWDSSSTDTQYF. This rearrangement joins TRBV19 to TRBJ2-3; TRBD2 might be the D (6 bases). The CDR3 sequence is 17 residues long. The V and J ends lost 4 bases and 0 bases respectively, with 17 bases between them. Germline lookup yields CDR1 LNHDA and CDR2 SQIVND (reference sequence).

This chain links TRBV6-2 or TRBV6-3 with TRBJ2-1; possibly TRBD2 for D (6 bases). Trimming left V 6 bases short and J 8 bases short, with 20 bases between. Looked up from germline, CDR1 is MNHEY and CDR2 is SVGEGT. The CDR3 runs 15 residues. The CDR3 is CASSPTWEAGDEQFF. In DNA form, the CDR3 reads TGTGCCAGCAGCCCTACGTGGGAGGCTGGCGATGAGCAGTTCTTC.

The CDR3 protein is CASSPSTGTNEQFF. Written as DNA, the CDR3 is TGCGCCAGCAGCCCCTCGACAGGAACGAATGAGCAGTTCTTC. V is TRBV5-1 and J is TRBJ2-1; the D gene is possibly TRBD1 (6 bases). V was clipped by 4 bases and J by 7 bases, with 15 bases between them. CDR3 size: 14 residues. Germline CDR1 and CDR2: SGHRS and YFSETQ.

The chain joins TRBV4-2 to TRBJ1-2; D gene unclear. With 5 bases removed from V and 6 bases from J, the gap between germline ends came to 10 bases. Germline CDR1 is LGHNA and CDR2 is YNFKEQ. This CDR3 region has 12 residues. CDR3 region: CASSEAGDGYTF. CDR3 in DNA: TGTGCCAGCAGCGAGGCCGGGGATGGCTACACCTTC.

This sequence joins TRBV5-4 and TRBJ2-5, with 8 bases aligning to TRBD1. The CDR3 loop spans 14 amino acids. V lost 2 bases and J lost 5; bases outside the gene matches: 5. The germline V gene encodes CDR1 SGHNT and CDR2 YYREEE (reference sequence). The CDR3 spells CASSFQGAQETQYF. CDR3 coding DNA: TGTGCCAGCAGCTTTCAGGGGGCGCAGGAGACCCAGTACTTC.

This clone came up a few times. The chain recombines TRBV5-1 with TRBJ2-5; maybe TRBD2 (5 bases). V was clipped by 3 bases and J by 5 bases, with 17 bases between them. CDR3 size: 15 residues. CDR1 and CDR2 (germline): SGHRS, YFSETQ. The CDR3 region is CASSSQLGSWETQYF. The DNA for the CDR3 is TGCGCCAGCAGCTCACAGTTGGGGAGTTGGGAGACCCAGTACTTC.

J is TRBJ2-5 and V is TRBV4-1; D is perhaps TRBD2 (6 bases). CDR3 size: 17 residues. V was clipped by 0 bases and J by 2 bases, with 16 bases between them. Germline-derived CDR1 and CDR2 are MGHRA and YSYEKL. The chain's CDR3 is CASSQEALGSGQETQYF. The CDR3 DNA sequence: TGCGCCAGCAGCCAAGAGGCCCTGGGTAGCGGACAAGAGACCCAGTACTTC.

This chain links TRBV30 with TRBJ1-5, with 7 bases matching TRBD1. Germline V CDR1 and CDR2: GTSNPN, SVGIG (reference sequence). The CDR3 is 17 residues long. J lost 0 bases, V lost 2 bases, and 10 bases had no gene match. CDR3 region: CAWSSGGGDSSNQPQHF. The CDR3 DNA is TGTGCCTGGAGTAGTGGAGGAGGGGACAGTAGCAATCAGCCCCAGCATTTT.

This chain uses TRBV9 with TRBJ1-5; D not certain. V shed 0 bases and J shed 5 bases, with 6 bases lying between them. This CDR3 has 13 amino acids. CDR1 and CDR2 (germline): SGDLS, YYNGEE. The CDR3 DNA reads as TGTGCCAGCAGCGTAGACCCAGATCAGCCCCAGCATTTT. This sequence encodes CASSVDPDQPQHF.

The chain joins TRBV30 to TRBJ1-1; 7 bases line up with TRBD1. Germline assignment: CDR1 GTSNPN and CDR2 SVGIG (reference sequence). With V trimmed by 1 base and J by 4 bases, 0 bases remained unmatched. The CDR3 is 12 amino acids. Here the CDR3 reads CAWSAGGTEAFF. The CDR3 bases are TGTGCCTGGAGTGCAGGGGGCACTGAAGCTTTCTTT. The full variable domain, with the rest looked up from reference TRBV30 and TRBJ1-1, is SQTIHQWPATLVQPVGSPLSLECTVEGTSNPNLYWYRQAAGRGLQLLFYSVGIGQISSEVPQNLSASRPQDRQFILSSKKLLLSDSGFYLCAWSAGGTEAFFGQGTRLTVV.

The chain employs TRBV2 and TRBJ1-3; tentatively, D is TRBD1 (6 bases). CDR3 length equals 14 residues. With 6 bases removed from V and 2 bases from J, the gap between germline ends came to 11 bases. The germline gives CDR1 SNHLY, CDR2 FYNNEI. CDR3 amino acids: CASRGTTAGNTIYF. In DNA form, the CDR3 reads TGTGCCAGCAGAGGGACAACGGCTGGAAACACCATATATTTT.

This chain connects TRBV4-1 to TRBJ2-5; D might be TRBD1 (5 bases). Trimming stripped 0 bases from V and 4 bases from J, with 12 bases between. This CDR3 is 15 amino acids long. In germline, CDR1 is MGHRA, CDR2 YSYEKL. The CDR3 region is CASSQDGHRIETQYF. The DNA for the CDR3 is TGCGCCAGCAGCCAAGATGGACATAGGATAGAGACCCAGTACTTC.

This chain joins TRBV25-1 and TRBJ2-2; TRBD1 matches at 9 bases. V dropped 6 bases and J dropped 6; count of bases not matched to a gene: 11. Per the germline V gene, CDR1 is MGHDK and CDR2 is SYGVNS. CDR3 length: 16 amino acids. CDR3 DNA sequence: TGTGCCAGCAGAGCGCCGGGACAGGGAAAGCCCGGGGAGCTGTTTTTT. Translated, it gives CASRAPGQGKPGELFF.

The gene calls are TRBV10-3 and TRBJ2-3, with TRBD2 as a possible D gene (5 bases). CDR1 and CDR2 (germline): ENHRY, SYGVKD. The CDR3 sequence is 13 residues long. Deletions cut 8 bases from V and 0 bases from J, with 9 bases between. The CDR3 DNA follows: TGTGCCATCGGAAGCGGAAGCACAGATACGCAGTATTTT. Its translation is CAIGSGSTDTQYF.

The chain joins TRBV6-2 or TRBV6-3 to TRBJ2-2, with D perhaps matching TRBD1 (5 bases). The CDR3 spans 15 residues. CDR1 and CDR2 from the germline V gene are MNHEY and SVGEGT. Between the trimmed V and J ends, which lost 2 bases and 4 bases, there was a span of 11 bases. The CDR3 loop is CASSYRGLTTGELFF. The CDR3 DNA follows: TGTGCCAGCAGTTACAGGGGCTTAACCACCGGGGAGCTGTTTTTT.

V usage is TRBV5-6 and J usage is TRBJ1-5, with D tentatively TRBD1 (6 bases). The CDR3 extends over 16 amino acids. V lost 0 bases, J lost 1 base, and 11 bases lay in between. Looked up from germline, CDR1 is SGHDT and CDR2 is YYEEEE. The CDR3: CASSLGGGNSNQPQHF. The CDR3 region has the DNA TGTGCCAGCAGCTTGGGAGGGGGAAACAGCAATCAGCCCCAGCATTTT.